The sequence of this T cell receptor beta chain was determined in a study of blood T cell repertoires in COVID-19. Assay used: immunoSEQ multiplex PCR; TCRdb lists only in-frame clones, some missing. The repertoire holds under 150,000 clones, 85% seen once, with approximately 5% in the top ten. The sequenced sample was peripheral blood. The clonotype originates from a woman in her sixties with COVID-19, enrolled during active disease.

The CDR3 region has the DNA TGTGCCAGCAGTCCTACAGGGGCGGCAGAGACCCAGTACTTC. The encoded protein is CASSPTGAAETQYF. The chain employs TRBV14 and TRBJ2-5, with 7 nucleotides matching TRBD1. Looked up from germline, CDR1 is SGHDN and CDR2 is FVKESK. The CDR3 consists of 14 residues. V lost 6 bases, J lost 4 bases, and 8 bases stayed unmatched.